A single sample gave rise to the 31 T cell receptor beta chains below, sequenced in a study of T cell responses to AZD1222 COVID-19 vaccine (dated by TCRdb to 2020 to 2022). Preparation of the library involved the immunoSEQ multiplex PCR assay. In its TCRdb copy, this immuneACCESS table keeps in-frame sequences only and misses some clones. Where compared with another copy, unresolved V genes explain less than half of these, and the others have no known cause. Recorded for this sample are roughly 100,000 clones; roughly nine tenths of them occurred a single time. Around 45% of the sample lies in the top ten. The intended sense of this specimen's time point label: baseline before first vaccination. The sample consisted of peripheral blood, taken on day 0 of AZD1222 vaccination. These receptors were obtained from an adult in good health.

This chain connects TRBV12-3 or TRBV12-4 to TRBJ1-2; no clear D gene. The V end lost 7 bases, the J end lost 4 bases, and 13 bases lay between the germline ends. The CDR3 runs 13 residues. The CDR3, as DNA: TGTGCCAGCACCAAGCGGGGTGCCTATGGCTACACCTTC. Translated, it gives CASTKRGAYGYTF.

The gene calls are TRBV24-1 and TRBJ2-3; weak D call: TRBD1 (5 bases). V lost 5 bases, J lost 1 base, and 15 bases lay in between. Germline CDR1 reads KGHDR; CDR2 reads SFDVKD. This CDR3 spans 16 amino acids. The CDR3 reads CATSALRGRGTDTQYF. The CDR3 DNA follows: TGTGCCACCAGTGCCTTAAGAGGCAGGGGCACAGATACGCAGTATTTT.

In its sample, this clone was seen a few times. The chain links TRBV10-1 to TRBJ2-5, with TRBD2 as a possible D gene (5 bases). Germline CDR1 is WNHNN and CDR2 is SYGVQD (reference sequence). V was clipped by 3 bases and J by 4 bases, with 9 bases between them. The CDR3 has 13 amino acids. The CDR3 sequence: CASSDARGETQYF. The CDR3 DNA follows: TGCGCCAGCAGTGACGCCCGGGGAGAGACCCAGTACTTC.

This clone was seen a few times. The chain has TRBV11-1 and TRBJ2-3; the D gene is possibly TRBD1 (5 bases). Trimming took off 5 bases at V and 0 bases at J, with 15 bases between the two ends. This CDR3 has 16 amino acids. Germline V CDR1 and CDR2: SGHAT, FQDESV (reference sequence). The CDR3 spells CASSPRQLSSTDTQYF. The DNA of the CDR3 is TGTGCCAGCAGCCCCCGACAGTTATCTAGCACAGATACGCAGTATTTT.

This CDR3 reads CASSGPPRGIEQYF. DNA for the CDR3: TGTGCCAGCAGCGGCCCCCCGAGGGGGATCGAGCAGTACTTC. The rearrangement links TRBV28 to TRBJ2-7; the D gene is possibly TRBD1 (6 bases). V lost 6 bases to trimming and J lost 6 bases, with 18 bases between them. Germline CDR1 is MDHEN and CDR2 is SYDVKM. This CDR3 comprises 14 residues.

This clone was observed once. The chain is built from TRBV6-5 and TRBJ1-4, with D maybe TRBD1 (5 bases). Germline V gene sequence: CDR1 MNHEY, CDR2 SVGAGI. Trimming removed 7 bases at V and 7 bases at J, with 16 bases between. The CDR3 length is 14 residues. CDR3 in DNA: TGTGCCAGCATGTTGTGGGGACCGGGTGAAAAACTGTTTTTT. It encodes CASMLWGPGEKLFF.

The chain is built from TRBV4-2 and TRBJ2-1; 11 nucleotides align to TRBD2. Germline lookup yields CDR1 LGHNA and CDR2 YNFKEQ. The CDR3 is made up of 16 amino acids. Trimming took 4 bases from V and 9 from J; bases not matched to a gene: 11. The DNA for the CDR3 is TGTGCCAGCAGCCCTTCCCTAGCGGGAGGTTCCATTGAGCAGTTCTTC. Amino acids: CASSPSLAGGSIEQFF.

The V and J genes are TRBV11-1 and TRBJ1-4; D uncertain. V lost 5 bases and J 0 bases, leaving 13 bases between the germline ends. The CDR3 runs to 16 residues. The V gene's germline CDR1 is SGHAT and CDR2 FQDESV (reference sequence). The CDR3: CASSPSAGSTNEKLFF. Here the CDR3 DNA reads TGTGCCAGCAGCCCGAGTGCGGGATCAACTAATGAAAAACTGTTTTTT. Based on the CDR3 plus reference TRBV11-1 and TRBJ1-4, the full variable domain is EAEVAQSPRYKITEKSQAVAFWCDPISGHATLYWYRQILGQGPELLVQFQDESVVDDSQLPKDRFSAERLKGVDSTLKIQPAELGDSAMYLCASSPSAGSTNEKLFFGSGTQLSVL.

The J gene is TRBJ1-3, the V gene TRBV18, with a tentative D call TRBD1 (5 bases). This CDR3 is built from 17 residues. The V end was cut by 3 bases, the J end by 2 bases, with 17 bases between. Looked up from germline, CDR1 is KGHSH and CDR2 is LQKENI. The CDR3 reads CASSPTGAWRAGNTIYF. CDR3 DNA: TGTGCCAGCTCACCGACCGGGGCGTGGCGAGCTGGAAACACCATATATTTT.

This chain links TRBV6-5 with TRBJ1-1; D not certain. Trimming left V 0 bases short and J 11 bases short, with 7 bases between. Looked up from germline, CDR1 is MNHEY and CDR2 is SVGAGI. CDR3 length: 11 residues. This CDR3 is CASSYSGVAFF. The CDR3 DNA follows: TGTGCCAGCAGTTACTCCGGGGTGGCTTTCTTT.

The chain combines TRBV7-8 with TRBJ1-2; 9 nucleotides match TRBD1. The germline V gene has CDR1 SGHVS and CDR2 FQNEAQ. The CDR3 is 17 residues long. J lost 3 bases, V lost 5 bases, and 13 bases had no gene match. CDR3 sequence: CASSPKGGQGRDYGYTF. The CDR3, as DNA: TGTGCCAGCAGCCCCAAAGGGGGACAGGGTAGGGACTATGGCTACACCTTC.

The CDR3 reads CASSALAGTDTQYF. The CDR3 DNA reads TGCGCCAGCAGCGCTCTAGCGGGAACAGATACGCAGTATTTT. The chain joins TRBV5-1 to TRBJ2-3, with 9 bases matching TRBD2. The CDR3 is 14 residues long. CDR1 SGHRS and CDR2 YFSETQ come from the germline V gene. Trimming cost V 4 bases and J 3 bases; bases outside gene matches: 3.

The chain is built from TRBV5-1 and TRBJ2-3; 9 nucleotides agree with TRBD2. The CDR3 is 16 residues long. Per the germline V gene, CDR1 is SGHRS and CDR2 is YFSETQ. The V segment lost 2 bases and the J segment 1 base; nucleotides outside the gene matches: 5. The CDR3 reads CASSFGLALGTDTQYF. Written as DNA, the CDR3 is TGCGCCAGCAGCTTCGGACTAGCGCTGGGCACAGATACGCAGTATTTT.

The chain uses TRBV5-8 and TRBJ2-7, with 10 bases that match TRBD2. The V and J ends lost 0 bases and 4 bases, in that order; junction bases with no gene match: 7. Germline CDR1 SGHTS, CDR2 YDEGEE. The CDR3 contains 16 residues. This chain's CDR3 is CASSLAGLAGVYEQYF. The CDR3 bases are TGTGCCAGCAGCTTGGCGGGGCTAGCGGGAGTATACGAGCAGTACTTC.

The chain is built from TRBV28 and TRBJ2-7; TRBD2 is a possible D gene (5 bases). The CDR3 totals 13 residues. V lost 2 bases and J 0 bases, leaving 5 bases between the germline ends. Germline V gene sequence: CDR1 MDHEN, CDR2 SYDVKM. The CDR3 coding sequence is TGTGCCAGCAGTTTACGGGACTCCTACGAGCAGTACTTC. It translates to CASSLRDSYEQYF.

The rearrangement joins TRBV25-1 to TRBJ1-4; possible D gene TRBD1, 5 bases. CDR3 length: 18 residues. Germline assignment: CDR1 MGHDK and CDR2 SYGVNS. The V and J ends lost 0 bases and 0 bases respectively, with 14 bases between them. The CDR3 region has the DNA TGTGCCAGCAGTGAATACCAGGGATCAGCTTCAACTAATGAAAAACTGTTTTTT. Its protein product is CASSEYQGSASTNEKLFF.

The chain has TRBV3-1 (or the pseudogene TRBV3-2) and TRBJ2-1, with 9 bases matching TRBD2. The CDR3 has 16 residues. Looked up from germline, CDR1 is LGHDT and CDR2 is YNNKEL (reference sequence). The J segment lost 4 bases and the V segment lost 3 bases, leaving 7 bases of the junction unmatched. CDR3 nucleotides: TGTGCCAGCAGCCAGGGTCCTAGCGGGACGTACAATGAGCAGTTCTTC. Its translation is CASSQGPSGTYNEQFF.

The J gene is TRBJ2-1, the V gene TRBV28; 10 nucleotides agree with TRBD1. Losses at the gene ends were 6 bases for V and 5 bases for J; bases not matched to a gene: 7. The CDR3 has 15 residues. Germline V gene sequence: CDR1 MDHEN, CDR2 SYDVKM. The CDR3 DNA reads as TGTGCCAGCAGGTCCCCGGGACAGGGGCACAATGAGCAGTTCTTC. It yields the protein CASRSPGQGHNEQFF.

This rearrangement joins TRBV28 to TRBJ1-5, with TRBD1 as a possible D gene (6 bases). The CDR3 sequence is 15 residues long. The germline V and J ends were trimmed by 7 bases and 1 base, with 14 bases remaining between them. Per the germline V gene, CDR1 is MDHEN and CDR2 is SYDVKM. In DNA, the CDR3 is TGTGCCAGCAAGGGCGGGACACTGAGCAATCAGCCCCAGCATTTT. Protein product: CASKGGTLSNQPQHF. Based on the CDR3 plus reference TRBV28 and TRBJ1-5, the full variable domain is DVKVTQSSRYLVKRTGEKVFLECVQDMDHENMFWYRQDPGLGLRLIYFSYDVKMKEKGDIPEGYSVSREKKERFSLILESASTNQTSMYLCASKGGTLSNQPQHFGDGTRLSIL.

The chain carries TRBV28 and TRBJ1-2; tentative D call: TRBD1 (5 bases). Germline CDR1 and CDR2: MDHEN and SYDVKM. The length of the CDR3 is 14 residues. Trimming took off 8 bases at V and 1 base at J, with 14 bases between the two ends. Written as DNA, the CDR3 is TGTGCCAGCCGCTTTGGGACGTATAACTATGGCTACACCTTC. Translation gives CASRFGTYNYGYTF.

This clone was picked up one time. The rearrangement links TRBV29-1 to TRBJ1-5; D is perhaps TRBD1 (6 bases). The CDR3 sequence is 13 residues long. The germline V and J ends were trimmed by 4 bases and 7 bases, with 14 bases remaining between them. CDR1 is SQVTM and CDR2 is ANQGSEA in the germline V gene. This chain's CDR3 is CSVGEEGGQPQHF. In nucleotides, the CDR3 is TGCAGCGTTGGCGAGGAGGGGGGACAGCCCCAGCATTTT. Based on the CDR3 plus reference TRBV29-1 and TRBJ1-5, the full variable domain is SAVISQKPSRDICQRGTSLTIQCQVDSQVTMMFWYRQQPGQSLTLIATANQGSEATYESGFVIDKFPISRPNLTFSTLTVSNMSPEDSSIYLCSVGEEGGQPQHFGDGTRLSIL.

The chain links TRBV5-1 to TRBJ1-6; the D is unclear. CDR1 is SGHRS, CDR2 YFSETQ, per germline. Trimming took off 0 bases at V and 7 bases at J, with 8 bases between the two ends. The CDR3 length is 14 residues. In DNA form, the CDR3 reads TGCGCCAGCAGCTTGGGGACCTCAAATTCACCCCTCCACTTT. Protein sequence: CASSLGTSNSPLHF.

J is TRBJ2-7 and V is TRBV28; tentatively, D is TRBD1 or TRBD2 (5 bases each). The germline CDR1 and CDR2 sequences are MDHEN and SYDVKM. Trimming stripped 9 bases from V and 0 bases from J, with 18 bases between. This CDR3 is 15 amino acids long. CDR3 in DNA: TGTGCCAGTAAAATGGGGACGGTTAACTCCTACGAGCAGTACTTC. As protein: CASKMGTVNSYEQYF.

The V and J genes are TRBV27 and TRBJ2-3, with 9 bases aligning to TRBD1. V gave up 3 bases and J gave up 8 bases; unmatched junction bases: 6. Per the germline V gene, CDR1 is MNHEY and CDR2 is SMNVEV (reference sequence). This CDR3 has 14 amino acids. Written as DNA, the CDR3 is TGTGCCAGCAGTTTTCACGAACAGGGGGCTACGCAGTATTTT. It encodes CASSFHEQGATQYF.

V gene TRBV13 combines with J gene TRBJ2-7, with a weak D call TRBD2 (6 bases). Per the germline V gene, CDR1 is PRHDT and CDR2 is FYEKMQ (reference sequence). The V end lost 0 bases, the J end lost 3 bases, and 15 bases lay between the germline ends. The CDR3 totals 16 residues. The CDR3 coding sequence is TGTGCCAGCAGCTTAGGCCTCGGGACTCCCATCTACGAGCAGTACTTC. It encodes CASSLGLGTPIYEQYF.

This rearrangement joins TRBV9 to TRBJ2-1; 8 bases agree with TRBD1. Germline loops: CDR1 SGDLS, CDR2 YYNGEE. The CDR3 is 16 amino acids. Trimming cost V 4 bases and J 4 bases; bases outside gene matches: 10. The CDR3 coding sequence is TGTGCCAGCAGCATAAACCCCACAGGGGGATACAATGAGCAGTTCTTC. Protein product: CASSINPTGGYNEQFF.

The J gene is TRBJ1-2, the V gene TRBV30, with D possibly being TRBD1 (6 bases). The CDR3 is 13 amino acids. Germline V gene data show CDR1 as GTSNPN and CDR2 as SVGIG (reference sequence). Trimming took off 5 bases at V and 7 bases at J, with 17 bases between the two ends. CDR3 DNA: TGTGCCTGGGGACGGGGGGGCGCAGGTGGCTACACCTTC. It translates to CAWGRGGAGGYTF.

The chain links TRBV18 to TRBJ2-5; 10 bases line up with TRBD2. Germline loops: CDR1 KGHSH, CDR2 LQKENI. The CDR3 is made up of 17 amino acids. Trimming took 0 bases from V and 4 from J; bases not matched to a gene: 8. The chain's CDR3 is CASSPPSSGRGRETQYF. CDR3 coding DNA: TGTGCCAGCTCACCACCGTCAAGCGGGAGGGGCAGAGAGACCCAGTACTTC.

In this sample, this clone turned up once. The chain joins TRBV19 to TRBJ1-2; D is perhaps TRBD1 (5 bases). The CDR3 is 13 amino acids. CDR1 is LNHDA, CDR2 SQIVND, per germline (reference sequence). With 8 bases removed from V and 5 bases from J, the gap between germline ends came to 15 bases. CDR3 sequence (DNA): TGTGCCAGTGTTCGGGACCGCGGGTATGGCTACACCTTC. Encoded protein: CASVRDRGYGYTF.

This clone was observed a single time. At the DNA level, this CDR3 is encoded by other sequences in the same sample as well. This chain uses TRBV9 with TRBJ2-7; D is possibly TRBD2 (5 bases). Germline assignment: CDR1 SGDLS and CDR2 YYNGEE. V was trimmed by 0 bases and J by 0 bases, leaving 7 bases between them. The CDR3 extends over 14 amino acids. The CDR3 sequence: CASSVGGSSYEQYF. The CDR3 DNA is TGTGCCAGCAGCGTAGGAGGGAGCTCCTACGAGCAGTACTTC.

The chain employs TRBV10-3 and TRBJ2-7; 8 bases match TRBD1. With V trimmed by 7 bases and J by 6 bases, 11 bases remained unmatched. The germline gives CDR1 ENHRY, CDR2 SYGVKD. CDR3 size: 14 residues. CDR3 protein: CAITQTGVYAEQYF. CDR3 bases: TGTGCCATCACCCAGACAGGGGTTTATGCCGAGCAGTACTTC.